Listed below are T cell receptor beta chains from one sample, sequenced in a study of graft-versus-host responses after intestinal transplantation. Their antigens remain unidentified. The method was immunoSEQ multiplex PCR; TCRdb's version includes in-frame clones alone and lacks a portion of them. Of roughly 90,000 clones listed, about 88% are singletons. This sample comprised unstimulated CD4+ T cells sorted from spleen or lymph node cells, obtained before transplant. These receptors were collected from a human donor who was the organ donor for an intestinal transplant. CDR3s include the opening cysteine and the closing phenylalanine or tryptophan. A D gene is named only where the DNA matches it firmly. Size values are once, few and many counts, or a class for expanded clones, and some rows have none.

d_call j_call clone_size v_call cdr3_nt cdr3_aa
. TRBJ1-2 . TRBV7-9 TGTGCCAGCAGCTTAGGTGGGGCCGATGGCTACACCTTC CASSLGGADGYTF
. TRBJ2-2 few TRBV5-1 TGCGCCAGCAGCGAAAGACTAGTTGGGCGCCATGGGGAGCTGTTTTTT CASSERLVGRHGELFF
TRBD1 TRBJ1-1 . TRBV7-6 TGTGCCAGCAGCATGCCCGGGACAGGCAACACTGAAGCTTTCTTT CASSMPGTGNTEAFF
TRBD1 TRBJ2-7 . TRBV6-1 TGTGCCAGCCAGGAATGGGGACAGAGCCTCTACGAGCAGTACTTC CASQEWGQSLYEQYF
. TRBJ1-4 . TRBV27 TGTGCCAGCAGTTCGGGACTCCTTGATGAAAAACTGTTTTTT CASSSGLLDEKLFF
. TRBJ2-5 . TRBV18 TGTGCCAGCTCACAAGCCGGGACAACGTACCAAGAGACCCAGTACTTC CASSQAGTTYQETQYF
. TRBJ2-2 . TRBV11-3 TGTGCCAGCAGCCTCCCCGGCGGGGAGCTGTTTTTT CASSLPGGELFF
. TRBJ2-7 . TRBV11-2 TGTGCCAGCAGCCTAAGGTGGGGTGGACTGATGACGTACGAGCAGTACTTC CASSLRWGGLMTYEQYF
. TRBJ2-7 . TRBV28 TGTGCCAGCAGTAAACAGGAGCCCCCTTACGAGCAGTACTTC CASSKQEPPYEQYF
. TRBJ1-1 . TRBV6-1 TGTGCCAGCAGCTACGGACACGGCGGGGCTGAAGCTTTCTTT CASSYGHGGAEAFF
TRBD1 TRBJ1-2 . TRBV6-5 TGTGCCAGCAGGGTGACAGGGACAGGGACTTATGGCTACACCTTC CASRVTGTGTYGYTF
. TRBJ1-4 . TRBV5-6 TGTGCCAGCAGCTTGGAGATCGGTGAAAAACTGTTTTTT CASSLEIGEKLFF
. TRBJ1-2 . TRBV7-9 TGTGCCAGCAGCTCCGACAGACCGACCTATGGCTACACCTTC CASSSDRPTYGYTF
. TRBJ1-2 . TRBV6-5 TGTGCCAGCAGCCCCACAGGGAAAGGCGGCTACACCTTC CASSPTGKGGYTF
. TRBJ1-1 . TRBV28 TGTGCCAGCAGTTTTCTCGGAGGAGACACTGAAGCTTTCTTT CASSFLGGDTEAFF
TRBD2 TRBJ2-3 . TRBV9 TGTGCCAGCAGCGTCAGCCGGGAGGTAGATACGCAGTATTTT CASSVSREVDTQYF
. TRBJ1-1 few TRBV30 TGTGCCGCGGCTAGGGACATGAACACTGAAGCTTTCTTT CAAARDMNTEAFF
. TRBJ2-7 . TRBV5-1 TGCGCCAGCAGCTTGGGGGCCGCCGGTGGCGAGCAGTACTTC CASSLGAAGGEQYF
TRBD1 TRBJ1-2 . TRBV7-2 TGTGCCAGCAGCCCGGATTCAGGGGGCTATGGCTACACCTTC CASSPDSGGYGYTF
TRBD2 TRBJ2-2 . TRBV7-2 TGTGCCAGCAGCTCTCGGCCTGGGTCTAGCGGGAGAACCGGGGAGCTGTTTTTT CASSSRPGSSGRTGELFF
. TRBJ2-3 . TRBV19 TGTGCCAGTAGTGCGGCAGTTTTCACAGATACGCAGTATTTT CASSAAVFTDTQYF
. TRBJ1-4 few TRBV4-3 TGCGCCAGCAGCCAAGATTATGGGGCCGGTGAAAAACTGTTTTTT CASSQDYGAGEKLFF
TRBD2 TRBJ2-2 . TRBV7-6 TGTGCCAGCAGCTTATCTCTAGCGGGGGGGCCTGGCGGGGAGCTGTTTTTT CASSLSLAGGPGGELFF
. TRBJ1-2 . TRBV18 TGTGCCAGCTCACCACAGGTGAAGGCGGCTAAGGGCTACACCTTC CASSPQVKAAKGYTF
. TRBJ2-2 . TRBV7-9 TGTGCCAGCAGCTTAACCAGATACACCGGGGAGCTGTTTTTT CASSLTRYTGELFF
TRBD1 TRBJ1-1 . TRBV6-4 TGTGCCAGCAGTGACGAACAGGGGGCTGAAGCTTTCTTT CASSDEQGAEAFF
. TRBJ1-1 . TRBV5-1 TGCGCCACCAGGACTAGGGCCCAGAGGGGAGCTTTCTTT CATRTRAQRGAFF
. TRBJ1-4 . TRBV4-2 TGTGCCAGCAGCCTCCCGTTCGAGAAACTGTTTTTT CASSLPFEKLFF
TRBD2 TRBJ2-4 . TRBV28 TGTGCCAGCAGTTTAGCGGGAGTCGGGAACATTCAGTACTTC CASSLAGVGNIQYF
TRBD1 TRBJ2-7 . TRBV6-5 TGTGCCAGCAGTTACGGGTCCGGTCAGGGGGCTACCGGCGAGTACTTC CASSYGSGQGATGEYF
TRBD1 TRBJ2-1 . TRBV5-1 TGCGCCAGCAGCACAGGGGACAATGAGCAGTTCTTC CASSTGDNEQFF
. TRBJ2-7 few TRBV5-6 TGTGCCAGCAGCTTGGCTATTCGGGGGTACGAGCAGTACTTC CASSLAIRGYEQYF
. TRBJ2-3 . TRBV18 TGTGCCAGCTCACCACCGAACTTGGATACGCAGTATTTT CASSPPNLDTQYF
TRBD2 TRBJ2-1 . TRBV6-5 TGTGCCAGCAGTTATTTCGCGGGAGGCTCCTACAATGAGCAGTTCTTC CASSYFAGGSYNEQFF
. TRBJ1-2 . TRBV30 TGTGCCCACCGCGCGGGGGTGGGAGGCTACACCTTC CAHRAGVGGYTF
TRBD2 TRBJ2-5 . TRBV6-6 TGTGCCAGCCGAAAGAGCGGGCGGGAGGGCCAGACCCAGTACTTC CASRKSGREGQTQYF
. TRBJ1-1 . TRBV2 TGTGCCAGCAGTGAGGAGGGGTACACTGAAGCTTTCTTT CASSEEGYTEAFF
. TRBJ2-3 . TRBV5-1 TGCGCCAGCAGCTTAAGCGGCACAGATACGCAGTATTTT CASSLSGTDTQYF
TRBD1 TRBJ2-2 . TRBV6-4 TGTGCCAGCAGTAGGGACAGTCAGAACACCGGGGAGCTGTTTTTT CASSRDSQNTGELFF
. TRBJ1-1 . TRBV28 TGTGCCAGCAGTTTAATCGGCAGGGGATCTGTCACGGGCACTGAAGCTTTCTTT CASSLIGRGSVTGTEAFF
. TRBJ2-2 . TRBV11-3 TGTGCCAGCACCAGGACGACAGCGATCACCGGGGAGCTGTTTTTT CASTRTTAITGELFF
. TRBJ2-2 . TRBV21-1 TGTGCCAGCAGCCGCCGACAGGGGGTACCCGGGGAGCTGTTTTTT CASSRRQGVPGELFF
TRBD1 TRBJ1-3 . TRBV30 TGTGCCTGGAGTGTAGGGGGCGCAACTGGAAACACCATATATTTT CAWSVGGATGNTIYF
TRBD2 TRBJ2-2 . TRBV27 TGTGCCAGCAGAAAGGGACTAGCGGGAGGCACGGTCGGGGAGCTGTTTTTT CASRKGLAGGTVGELFF
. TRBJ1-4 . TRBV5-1 TGCGCCAGCAGCTTGGCGTTGGCGGATGAAAAACTGTTTTTT CASSLALADEKLFF
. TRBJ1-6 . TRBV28 TGTGCCAGCAGGCTCCCTAGCTCCTATAATTCACCCCTCCACTTT CASRLPSSYNSPLHF
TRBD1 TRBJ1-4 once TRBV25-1 TGTGCCAGCAGCTCTGGACAGGGGGCAACTAATGAAAAACTGTTTTTT CASSSGQGATNEKLFF
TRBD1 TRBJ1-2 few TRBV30 TGTGCCTGCCAGGGACAGGGGCTTTATGGCTACACCTTC CACQGQGLYGYTF